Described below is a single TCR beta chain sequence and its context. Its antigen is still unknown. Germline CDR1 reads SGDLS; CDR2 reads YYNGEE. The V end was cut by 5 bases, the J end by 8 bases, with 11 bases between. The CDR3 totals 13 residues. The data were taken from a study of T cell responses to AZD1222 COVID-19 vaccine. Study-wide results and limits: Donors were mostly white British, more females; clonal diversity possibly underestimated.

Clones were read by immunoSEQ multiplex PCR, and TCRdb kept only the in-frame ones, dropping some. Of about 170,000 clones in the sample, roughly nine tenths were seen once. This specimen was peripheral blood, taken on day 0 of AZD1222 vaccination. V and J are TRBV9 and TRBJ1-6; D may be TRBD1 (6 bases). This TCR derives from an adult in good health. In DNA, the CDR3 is TGTGCCAGCAGTTGGGGGCTCGATTCACCCCTCCACTTT. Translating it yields CASSWGLDSPLHF.